This T cell receptor (beta chain) comes out of a study of blood T cell repertoires in COVID-19. Turning to the study itself: Acute and convalescent COVID-19 samples came from the United States, Italy and Spain.

This clone was seen only a few times. Measured with immunoSEQ multiplex PCR; TCRdb has only the in-frame clones, and not every one. The sample shows about 110,000 clones, nearly 85% of them seen only once. In germline, CDR1 is LGHNA, CDR2 YNFKEQ. Germline trimming cut 0 bases from V and 3 bases from J; bases unmatched to any gene: 7. The CDR3 runs to 18 residues. Material for sequencing was peripheral blood. The receptor's source is a woman aged 45-65 years with acute or convalescent COVID-19. The chain employs TRBV4-2 and TRBJ2-5; 13 bases map to TRBD2. The CDR3 sequence: CASSQELAGGPVKETQYF. The CDR3 DNA reads as TGTGCCAGCAGCCAAGAACTAGCGGGGGGGCCGGTCAAAGAGACCCAGTACTTC.